The 21 T cell receptor beta chains in this list originate from one sample, sequenced in a study of vaccination effects on CD4 cells after COVID-19. These TCRs are of unknown antigen specificity. Viral peptide pools were used in the ViraFEST assay to expand antigen-specific CD4+ T cells, and sequencing came afterward. Following 10 days of culture, CD4+ T cells were isolated. Each participant received a vaccine that was either BNT162b2 or mRNA-1273, given as two doses. Generated by immunoSEQ multiplex PCR, the TCRdb table keeps only in-frame clones and is missing some. Of approximately 25,000 clones listed, approximately 69% are singletons. The source material was CD4+ T cells from PBMCs cultured with SARS-CoV-2 spike peptides, sampled after COVID-19 vaccination. The source of these receptors is a human donor who received a COVID-19 vaccine.

The chain combines TRBV5-1 with TRBJ2-5; D uncertain. V gave up 5 bases and J gave up 5 bases, with 16 bases separating them. This CDR3 is built from 14 residues. Germline-derived CDR1 and CDR2 are SGHRS and YFSETQ. DNA of the CDR3: TGCGCCAGCAGTTTTGAGAGGCCCCGTGAGACCCAGTACTTC. Translation gives CASSFERPRETQYF.

The chain recombines TRBV9 with TRBJ2-1; 9 bases are a match to TRBD2. Trimming took 4 bases from V and 9 from J; bases not matched to a gene: 14. The germline CDR1 and CDR2 sequences are SGDLS and YYNGEE. The CDR3 is made up of 16 amino acids. The CDR3 region is CASSFGILAGIGEQFF. The CDR3 DNA is TGTGCCAGCAGCTTTGGGATCCTAGCGGGAATCGGTGAGCAGTTCTTC.

The chain links TRBV2 to TRBJ1-1; possible D gene TRBD1, 5 bases. The length of the CDR3 is 13 residues. Looked up from germline, CDR1 is SNHLY and CDR2 is FYNNEI. Trimming pared 4 bases from V and 4 bases from J, leaving 10 bases between. This CDR3 reads CASSAGEGTEAFF. DNA for the CDR3: TGTGCCAGCAGTGCGGGGGAGGGCACTGAAGCTTTCTTT.

The chain joins TRBV5-4 to TRBJ2-1, with TRBD2 identical over 11 bases. This CDR3 comprises 15 residues. V lost 5 bases and J lost 4; bases outside the gene matches: 5. CDR1 is SGHNT and CDR2 is YYREEE in the germline V gene (reference sequence). DNA of the CDR3: TGTGCCAGCAGTTCCGGACTAGCGGGTTACAATGAGCAGTTCTTC. Its protein is CASSSGLAGYNEQFF.

This clone was picked up one time. The chain couples TRBV18 to TRBJ1-1; D perhaps matches TRBD1 (5 bases). CDR3 length: 15 residues. Germline V gives CDR1 KGHSH, CDR2 LQKENI. V lost 1 base, J lost 1 base, and 10 bases lay in between. The CDR3: CASSPRGAQNTEAFF. CDR3 DNA: TGTGCCAGCTCACCACGGGGCGCCCAGAACACTGAAGCTTTCTTT.

The chain has TRBV27 and TRBJ1-1, with D unclear. Trimming stripped 2 bases from V and 8 bases from J, with 18 bases between. The CDR3 sequence is 15 residues long. Looked up from germline, CDR1 is MNHEY and CDR2 is SMNVEV (reference sequence). The DNA for the CDR3 is TGTGCCAGCAGTTTAGAGGCCCACTGGAGTCGGGAAGCTTTCTTT. This sequence encodes CASSLEAHWSREAFF.

The genes are TRBV27 and TRBJ1-1, with 7 bases aligning to TRBD1. The germline gives CDR1 MNHEY, CDR2 SMNVEV (reference sequence). Trimming cost V 5 bases and J 4 bases; bases outside gene matches: 7. This CDR3 comprises 14 residues. The CDR3 nucleotides read TGTGCCAGCAGTCCCCCCGGGACAGTCACTGAAGCTTTCTTT. It codes for CASSPPGTVTEAFF.

The chain carries TRBV5-1 and TRBJ2-7; TRBD1 matches at 7 bases. V lost 3 bases to trimming and J lost 5 bases; unmatched junction nucleotides: 2. Germline CDR1 reads SGHRS; CDR2 reads YFSETQ. The CDR3 runs 12 residues. The CDR3: CASSSTGHEQYF. The CDR3 DNA reads TGCGCCAGCAGCTCGACAGGGCACGAGCAGTACTTC.

This clone qualifies as medium-sized. Other DNA sequences of this sample code for an identical CDR3. The chain has TRBV4-2 and TRBJ2-5; 11 bases align to TRBD2. CDR3 size: 15 residues. Losses at the gene ends were 6 bases for V and 1 base for J; bases not matched to a gene: 4. CDR1 LGHNA and CDR2 YNFKEQ come from the germline V gene. CDR3: CASSQTSGVQETQYF. As DNA, the CDR3 is TGTGCCAGCAGTCAGACTAGCGGGGTCCAAGAGACCCAGTACTTC.

The chain is built from TRBV3-1 (or the pseudogene TRBV3-2) and TRBJ1-2; D unclear. CDR3 length equals 15 residues. In germline, CDR1 is LGHDT, CDR2 YNNKEL (reference sequence). Trimming shortened V by 2 bases and J by 4 bases, and 14 bases separated the two germline ends. DNA for the CDR3: TGTGCCAGCAGCCAAACCGCCAGGAACCTCTATGGCTACACCTTC. It codes for CASSQTARNLYGYTF.

By share of the sample, this clone is medium-sized. The V gene is TRBV27, the J gene TRBJ1-3, with D possibly being TRBD1 (5 bases). Germline V gene sequence: CDR1 MNHEY, CDR2 SMNVEV (reference sequence). CDR3 size: 12 residues. V shed 10 bases and J shed 1 base, with 8 bases lying between them. The CDR3 here is CATQGSGNTIYF. As DNA, the CDR3 is TGTGCCACCCAGGGTTCTGGAAACACCATATATTTT.

The V and J genes are TRBV29-1 and TRBJ1-1; the match to TRBD1 covers 9 bases. The CDR3 has 12 residues. In germline, CDR1 is SQVTM, CDR2 ANQGSEA. The V segment lost 7 bases and the J segment 4 bases; nucleotides outside the gene matches: 4. Here the CDR3 reads CSGDRVGTEAFF. CDR3 DNA sequence: TGCAGCGGGGACAGGGTTGGCACTGAAGCTTTCTTT. Complete variable domain (other parts from reference TRBV29-1 and TRBJ1-1): SAVISQKPSRDICQRGTSLTIQCQVDSQVTMMFWYRQQPGQSLTLIATANQGSEATYESGFVIDKFPISRPNLTFSTLTVSNMSPEDSSIYLCSGDRVGTEAFFGQGTRLTVV.

This sequence joins TRBV7-2 and TRBJ1-1; TRBD1 might be the D (6 bases). V lost 5 bases and J 1 base, leaving 8 bases between the germline ends. The CDR3 is 13 amino acids. Germline loops: CDR1 SGHTA, CDR2 FQGNSA. The CDR3 reads CASSADRNTEAFF. DNA for the CDR3: TGTGCCAGCAGCGCGGACAGGAACACTGAAGCTTTCTTT.

The gene calls are TRBV19 and TRBJ1-2; 8 positions agree with TRBD1. This CDR3 comprises 15 residues. Per germline, CDR1 LNHDA and CDR2 SQIVND (reference sequence). After removal of 1 base from V and 3 bases from J, the junction contained 4 bases not matched to a gene. The CDR3 loop reads CASSIGQGAYYGYTF. CDR3 nucleotides: TGTGCCAGTAGTATAGGCCAGGGGGCCTACTATGGCTACACCTTC.

The genes are TRBV5-1 and TRBJ1-3; D uncertain. The CDR3 spans 14 residues. Germline V lookup: CDR1 SGHRS, CDR2 YFSETQ. V lost 0 bases and J 1 base, leaving 5 bases between the germline ends. The CDR3 protein is CASSLDRSGNTIYF. In nucleotides, the CDR3 is TGCGCCAGCAGCTTGGATAGATCTGGAAACACCATATATTTT.

This chain uses TRBV6-1 with TRBJ2-5; D not certain. The ends were cut back, 0 bases at V and 2 bases at J, with 4 bases in the middle. This CDR3 comprises 13 residues. Germline loops: CDR1 MNHNS, CDR2 SASEGT. The CDR3 is CASSEAEQETQYF. In nucleotides, the CDR3 is TGTGCCAGCAGTGAAGCGGAGCAAGAGACCCAGTACTTC.

The chain joins TRBV2 to TRBJ2-7, with 10 bases fitting TRBD1. Germline V CDR1 and CDR2: SNHLY, FYNNEI. Trimming took 5 bases from V and 4 from J; bases not matched to a gene: 5. The CDR3 extends over 14 amino acids. The CDR3 sequence: CASSLGQGFYEQYF. CDR3 in DNA: TGTGCCAGCAGTCTGGGACAGGGGTTTTACGAGCAGTACTTC.

The chain recombines TRBV19 with TRBJ1-5; D is undetermined. The germline V gene has CDR1 LNHDA and CDR2 SQIVND (reference sequence). Deletions cut 5 bases from V and 0 bases from J, with 17 bases between. This CDR3 is built from 17 residues. As DNA, the CDR3 is TGTGCCAGTAGTCCCTCCGGACGGCCTTATAGCAATCAGCCCCAGCATTTT. Residues: CASSPSGRPYSNQPQHF.

This clone qualifies as medium-sized (0.01 to 0.1%). J is TRBJ2-4 and V is TRBV5-1; the D is unclear. CDR3 size: 14 residues. The germline V and J ends were trimmed by 5 bases and 9 bases, with 18 bases remaining between them. CDR1 is SGHRS and CDR2 is YFSETQ in the germline V gene. The chain's CDR3 is CASSSMGQQAIQYF. The CDR3 DNA is TGCGCCAGCAGTAGTATGGGCCAGCAGGCCATTCAGTACTTC.

The V gene is TRBV19, the J gene TRBJ1-3; D unclear. Germline values: CDR1 LNHDA, CDR2 SQIVND (reference sequence). The CDR3 runs 15 residues. Trimming stripped 0 bases from V and 5 bases from J, with 11 bases between. The CDR3 loop is CASSIEWPGRNTIYF. CDR3 in DNA: TGTGCCAGTAGTATAGAGTGGCCAGGAAGAAACACCATATATTTT.

The rearrangement links TRBV5-6 to TRBJ1-2; 10 bases map to TRBD1. The V gene end was trimmed by 4 bases and the J gene end by 4 bases; junction bases not matched to a gene: 4. Germline lookup yields CDR1 SGHDT and CDR2 YYEEEE. The CDR3 is 14 amino acids. CDR3 protein: CASSGQGGSYGYTF. For the CDR3, the DNA is TGTGCCAGCAGCGGACAGGGGGGGAGCTATGGCTACACCTTC. The whole variable domain, filled in from reference TRBV5-6 and TRBJ1-2, reads DAGVTQSPTHLIKTRGQQVTLRCSPKSGHDTVSWYQQALGQGPQFIFQYYEEEERQRGNFPDRFSGHQFPNYSSELNVNALLLGDSALYLCASSGQGGSYGYTFGSGTRLTVV.